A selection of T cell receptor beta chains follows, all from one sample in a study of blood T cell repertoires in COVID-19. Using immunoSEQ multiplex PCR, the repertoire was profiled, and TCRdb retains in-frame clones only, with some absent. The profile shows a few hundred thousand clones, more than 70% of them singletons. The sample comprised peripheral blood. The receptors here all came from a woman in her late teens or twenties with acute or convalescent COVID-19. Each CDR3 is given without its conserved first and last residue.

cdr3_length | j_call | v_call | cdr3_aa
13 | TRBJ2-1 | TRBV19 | ASSFSSDPYNEQF
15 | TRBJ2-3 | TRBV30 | AWSVSITSGRPDTQY
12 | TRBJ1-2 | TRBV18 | ASSPGRTNYGYT
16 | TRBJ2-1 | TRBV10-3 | AISESISTSGRRDEQF
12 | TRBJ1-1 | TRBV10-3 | AISPLGENTEAF
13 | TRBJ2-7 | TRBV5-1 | ASSLGRDIEYEQY
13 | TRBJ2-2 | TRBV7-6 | ASTPYGRSTGELF
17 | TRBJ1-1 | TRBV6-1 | ASSEVGSSYGRANTEAF
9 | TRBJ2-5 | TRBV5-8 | ASSLATPGY
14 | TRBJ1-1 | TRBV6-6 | ASSGQGAASKHTAF
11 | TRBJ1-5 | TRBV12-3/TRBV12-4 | ASSFGGFQPQH